The 18 T cell receptor beta chains below all came from one sample that was sequenced in a study of T cells expressing NK-cell markers (dated by TCRdb to about 2020). The library was built by means of 5' RACE. The data were produced on an Illumina HiSeq 2000. Based on TCRdb reprocessing of the reads, there is one entry per CDR3 protein sequence, and DNA is missing. This sample's listing comprises about 550,000 distinct CDR3 sequences. Of the sample, roughly 3.4% falls within the top ten clones. The sequencing input was blood T cells: a sorted CD56 or NKG2C T cell subset, CD4+ or CD8+ T cells, or bulk PBMC T cells (not recorded which). The source of these receptors is a man younger than 30 in good health. Donor details come from another sample of the same person, matched by shared clones.

This chain joins TRBV2 and TRBJ1-4; TCRdb proposes TRBD1, but this gene call is untestable without DNA. The CDR3 has 14 residues. Germline loops: CDR1 SNHLY, CDR2 FYNNEI. CDR3 amino acids: CASDLGALDEKLFF. The full variable domain, rest sourced from reference TRBV2 and TRBJ1-4, is EPEVTQTPSHQVTQMGQEVILRCVPISNHLYFYWYRQILGQKVEFLVSFYNNEISEKSEIFDDQFSVERPDGSNFTLKIRSTKLEDSAMYFCASDLGALDEKLFFGSGTQLSVL.

V usage is TRBV3-1 and J usage is TRBJ2-1; TCRdb outputs TRBD1, but without DNA this stays unchecked. This CDR3 has 16 amino acids. Germline V lookup: CDR1 LGHDT, CDR2 YNNKEL (reference sequence). The chain's CDR3 is CASSQGGTGVLGEQFF.

The chain employs TRBV12-3 or TRBV12-4 and TRBJ1-6; the TCRdb D gene call, TRBD1, has no DNA to confirm it. This CDR3 spans 14 amino acids. The CDR3 sequence is CASSKGQGLSPLHF.

The chain is built from TRBV20-1 and TRBJ2-5; TCRdb reports TRBD2, a call that lacks DNA to check it against. The CDR3 is 17 residues long. Germline CDR1 and CDR2: DFQATT and SNEGSKA (reference sequence). Here the CDR3 reads CSAGGLAGYRGGETQYF.

The chain has TRBV11-1 and TRBJ2-5; TCRdb selects TRBD1, and the lack of DNA leaves this call unchecked. CDR3 length: 19 residues. The germline V gene encodes CDR1 SGHAT and CDR2 FQDESV (reference sequence). The CDR3: CASSSSGQGAFPPQETQYF.

This chain uses TRBV4-1 with TRBJ2-6; TCRdb selects TRBD2, and the lack of DNA leaves this call unchecked. Germline V CDR1 and CDR2: MGHRA, YSYEKL. This CDR3 has 17 residues. CDR3 sequence reads: CASSQDPGTSRANVLTF.

V is TRBV12-3 or TRBV12-4 and J is TRBJ2-1; TCRdb reports TRBD1, a call that lacks DNA to check it against. The CDR3 is 16 residues long. The chain's CDR3 is CASSTVSGASYNEQFF.

The rearrangement uses TRBV11-3 and TRBJ2-1; there is no DNA to check the TCRdb D call of TRBD1. CDR1 and CDR2 from the germline V gene are SGHNT and YENEEA. This CDR3 has 15 amino acids. CDR3 sequence: CASSLVTVGYNEQFF.

The chain is built from TRBV5-1 and TRBJ1-3. This CDR3 has 16 amino acids. Germline CDR1 is SGHRS and CDR2 is YFSETQ. CDR3 protein: CASSPGDSSSGNTIYF.

V usage is TRBV12-3 or TRBV12-4 and J usage is TRBJ2-5; checking the TCRdb D call of TRBD1 is not possible without DNA. The CDR3 extends over 13 amino acids. CDR3 sequence: CASGDRSQETQYF.

This rearrangement joins TRBV5-6 to TRBJ2-1; TCRdb returns TRBD2, unconfirmable since there is no DNA. The V gene's germline CDR1 is SGHDT and CDR2 YYEEEE. CDR3 length equals 17 residues. CDR3 sequence: CASSDRLAGVVYNEQFF.

The chain's CDR3 is CASSLSAGGSYNEQFF. The rearrangement uses TRBV7-2 and TRBJ2-1. The CDR3 runs to 16 residues. The germline V gene encodes CDR1 SGHTA and CDR2 FQGNSA.

V gene TRBV12-3 or TRBV12-4 combines with J gene TRBJ2-3; TCRdb designates TRBD2, a call that cannot be tested without DNA. The CDR3 is made up of 18 amino acids. The CDR3 region is CASSQFWLGGVDTDTQYF.

This CDR3 is CASNRARGGIHEQFF. The chain carries TRBV3-1 and TRBJ2-1; no DNA is available, so the TRBD1 call from TCRdb remains unchecked. The V gene's germline CDR1 is LGHDT and CDR2 YNNKEL (reference sequence). This CDR3 contains 15 residues.

The gene calls are TRBV7-3 and TRBJ2-7; without DNA, the TCRdb call of TRBD1 cannot be checked. CDR1 is SGHTA, CDR2 FQGTGA, per germline. The CDR3 is made up of 14 amino acids. This CDR3 reads CASSWYPSSYEQYF.

The J gene is TRBJ2-1, the V gene TRBV28; TCRdb gives TRBD1 as the D gene, but with no DNA this cannot be confirmed. Germline CDR1 is MDHEN and CDR2 is SYDVKM. The CDR3 contains 14 residues. The chain's CDR3 is CASSPHSRYNEQFF.

This chain joins TRBV11-1 and TRBJ2-2; TCRdb selects TRBD1, and the lack of DNA leaves this call unchecked. Germline V lookup: CDR1 SGHAT, CDR2 FQDESV (reference sequence). The CDR3 extends over 19 amino acids. The CDR3 here is CASSLFDRGLFWATGELFF.

This rearrangement joins TRBV20-1 to TRBJ2-7; the TRBD1 assignment by TCRdb is unverifiable without DNA. Germline V gene data show CDR1 as DFQATT and CDR2 as SNEGSKA (reference sequence). CDR3 length equals 16 residues. The CDR3: CSATKWAGTGSYEQYF.